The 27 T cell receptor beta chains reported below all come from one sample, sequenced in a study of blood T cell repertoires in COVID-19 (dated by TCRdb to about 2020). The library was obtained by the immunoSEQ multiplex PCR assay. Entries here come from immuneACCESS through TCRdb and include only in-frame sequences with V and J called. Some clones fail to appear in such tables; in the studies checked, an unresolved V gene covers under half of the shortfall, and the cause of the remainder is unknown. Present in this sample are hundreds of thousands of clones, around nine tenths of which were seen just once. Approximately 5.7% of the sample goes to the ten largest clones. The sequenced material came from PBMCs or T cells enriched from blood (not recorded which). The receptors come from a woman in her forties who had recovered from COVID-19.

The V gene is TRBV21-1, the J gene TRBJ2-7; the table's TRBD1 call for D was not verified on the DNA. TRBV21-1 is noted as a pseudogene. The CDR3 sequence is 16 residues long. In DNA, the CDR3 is TGTGCCAGCAGCGAGAAGGGGCCTGGGGTTGTCGACGAGCAGTACTTC. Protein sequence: CASSEKGPGVVDEQYF.

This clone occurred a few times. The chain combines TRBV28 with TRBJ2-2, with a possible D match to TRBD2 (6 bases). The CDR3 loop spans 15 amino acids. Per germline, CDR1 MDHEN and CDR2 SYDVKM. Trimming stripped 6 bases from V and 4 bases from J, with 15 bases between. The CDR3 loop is CASRFGGGGTGELFF. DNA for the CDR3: TGTGCCAGCAGGTTTGGGGGAGGCGGCACCGGGGAGCTGTTTTTT.

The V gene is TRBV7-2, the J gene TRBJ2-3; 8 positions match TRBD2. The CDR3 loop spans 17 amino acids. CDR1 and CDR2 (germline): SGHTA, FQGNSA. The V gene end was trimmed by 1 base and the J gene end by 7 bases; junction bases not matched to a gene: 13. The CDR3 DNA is TGTGCCAGCAGCTTAGGGGGACGGGAGGGCCCGAGGAATACGCAGTATTTT. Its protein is CASSLGGREGPRNTQYF.

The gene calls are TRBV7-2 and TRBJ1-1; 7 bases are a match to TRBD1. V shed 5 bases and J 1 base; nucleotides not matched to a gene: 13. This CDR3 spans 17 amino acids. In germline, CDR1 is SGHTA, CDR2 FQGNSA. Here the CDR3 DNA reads TGTGCCAGCAGCAGACGATTTCTACAGGGGCAGAACACTGAAGCTTTCTTT. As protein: CASSRRFLQGQNTEAFF.

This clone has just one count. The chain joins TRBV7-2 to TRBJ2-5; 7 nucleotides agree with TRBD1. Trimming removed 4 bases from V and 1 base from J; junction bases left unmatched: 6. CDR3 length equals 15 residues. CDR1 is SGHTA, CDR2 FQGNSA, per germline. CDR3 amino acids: CASSSEQGFQETQYF. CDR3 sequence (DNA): TGTGCCAGCAGCTCGGAACAGGGGTTCCAAGAGACCCAGTACTTC.

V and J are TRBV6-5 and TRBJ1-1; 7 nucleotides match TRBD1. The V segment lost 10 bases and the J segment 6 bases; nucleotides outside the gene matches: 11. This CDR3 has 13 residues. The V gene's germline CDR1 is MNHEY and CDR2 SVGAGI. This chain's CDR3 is CAIRQGARSEAFF. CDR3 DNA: TGTGCCATTAGACAGGGTGCTCGTTCTGAAGCTTTCTTT.

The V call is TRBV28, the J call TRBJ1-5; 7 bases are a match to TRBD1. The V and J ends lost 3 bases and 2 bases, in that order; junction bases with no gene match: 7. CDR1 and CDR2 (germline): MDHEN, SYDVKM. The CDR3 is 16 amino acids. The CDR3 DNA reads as TGTGCCAGCAGTTTCCGACGACAGGGCGGCAATCAGCCCCAGCATTTT. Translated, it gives CASSFRRQGGNQPQHF.

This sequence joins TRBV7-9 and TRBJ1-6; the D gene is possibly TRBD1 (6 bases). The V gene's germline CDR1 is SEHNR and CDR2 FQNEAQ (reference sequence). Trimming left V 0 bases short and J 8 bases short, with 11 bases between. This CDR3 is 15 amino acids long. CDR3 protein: CASSLAQGGDSPLHF. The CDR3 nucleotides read TGTGCCAGCAGCTTAGCACAGGGAGGGGATTCACCCCTCCACTTT.

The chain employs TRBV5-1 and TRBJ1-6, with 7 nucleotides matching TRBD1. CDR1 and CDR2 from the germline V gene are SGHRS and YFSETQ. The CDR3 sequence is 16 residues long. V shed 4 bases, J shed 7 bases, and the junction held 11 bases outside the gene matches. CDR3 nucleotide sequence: TGCGCCAGCAGCCCTTTCGACAGGGATAGGAATTCACCCCTCCACTTT. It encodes CASSPFDRDRNSPLHF.

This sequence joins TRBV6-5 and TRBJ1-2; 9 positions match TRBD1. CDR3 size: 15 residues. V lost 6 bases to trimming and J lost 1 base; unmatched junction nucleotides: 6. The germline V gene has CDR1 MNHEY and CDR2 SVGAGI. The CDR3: CASRAGTGINYGYTF. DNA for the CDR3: TGTGCCAGCAGGGCCGGGACAGGGATTAACTATGGCTACACCTTC.

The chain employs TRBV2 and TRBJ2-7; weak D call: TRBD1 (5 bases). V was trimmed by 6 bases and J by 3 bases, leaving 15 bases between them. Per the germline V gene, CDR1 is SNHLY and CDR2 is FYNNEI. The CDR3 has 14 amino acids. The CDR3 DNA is TGTGCCAGCAGCCCCCGACAGACAAGCTACGAGCAGTACTTC. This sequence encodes CASSPRQTSYEQYF.

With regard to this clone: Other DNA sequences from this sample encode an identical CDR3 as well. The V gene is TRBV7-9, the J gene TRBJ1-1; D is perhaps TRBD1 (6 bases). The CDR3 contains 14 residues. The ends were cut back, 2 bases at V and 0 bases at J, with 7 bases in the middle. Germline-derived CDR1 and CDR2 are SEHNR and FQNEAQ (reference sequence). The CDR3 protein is CASSLQGLNTEAFF. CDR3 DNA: TGTGCCAGCAGCTTACAGGGGCTGAACACTGAAGCTTTCTTT.

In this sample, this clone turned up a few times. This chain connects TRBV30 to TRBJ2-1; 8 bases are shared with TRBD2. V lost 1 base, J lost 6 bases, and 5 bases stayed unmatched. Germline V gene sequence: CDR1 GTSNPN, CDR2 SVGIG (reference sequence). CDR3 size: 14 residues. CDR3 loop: CAWSDGRARNEQFF. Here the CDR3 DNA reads TGTGCCTGGAGTGACGGGAGGGCACGCAATGAGCAGTTCTTC. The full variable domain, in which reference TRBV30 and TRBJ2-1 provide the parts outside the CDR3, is SQTIHQWPATLVQPVGSPLSLECTVEGTSNPNLYWYRQAAGRGLQLLFYSVGIGQISSEVPQNLSASRPQDRQFILSSKKLLLSDSGFYLCAWSDGRARNEQFFGPGTRLTVL.

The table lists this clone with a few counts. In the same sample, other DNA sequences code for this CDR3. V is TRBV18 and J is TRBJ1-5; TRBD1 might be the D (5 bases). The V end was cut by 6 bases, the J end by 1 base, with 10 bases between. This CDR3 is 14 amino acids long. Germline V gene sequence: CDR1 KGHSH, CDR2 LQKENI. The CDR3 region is CASSDSLSNQPQHF. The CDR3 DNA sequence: TGTGCCAGCTCCGACAGTTTGAGCAATCAGCCCCAGCATTTT.

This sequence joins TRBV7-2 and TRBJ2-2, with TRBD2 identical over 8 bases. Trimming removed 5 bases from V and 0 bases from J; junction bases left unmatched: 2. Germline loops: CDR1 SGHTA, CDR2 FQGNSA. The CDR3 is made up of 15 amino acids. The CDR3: CASSRGRTNTGELFF. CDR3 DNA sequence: TGTGCCAGCAGCCGCGGGAGGACGAACACCGGGGAGCTGTTTTTT.

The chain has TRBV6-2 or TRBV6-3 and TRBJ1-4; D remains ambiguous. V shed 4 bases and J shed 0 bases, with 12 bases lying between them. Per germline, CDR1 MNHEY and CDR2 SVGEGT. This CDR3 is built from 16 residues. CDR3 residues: CASSSLATATNEKLFF. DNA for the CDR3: TGTGCCAGCAGTTCTTTAGCGACGGCAACTAATGAAAAACTGTTTTTT.

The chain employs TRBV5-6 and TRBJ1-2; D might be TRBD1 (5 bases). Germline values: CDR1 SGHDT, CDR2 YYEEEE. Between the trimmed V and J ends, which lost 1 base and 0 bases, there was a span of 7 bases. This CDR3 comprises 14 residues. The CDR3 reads CASSLQGTNYGYTF. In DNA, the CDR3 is TGTGCCAGCAGCTTGCAGGGAACTAACTATGGCTACACCTTC.

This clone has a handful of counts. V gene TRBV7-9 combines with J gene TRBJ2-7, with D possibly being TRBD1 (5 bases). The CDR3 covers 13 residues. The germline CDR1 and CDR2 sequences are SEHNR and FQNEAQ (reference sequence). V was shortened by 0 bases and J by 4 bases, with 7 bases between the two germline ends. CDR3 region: CASSLAQGYEQYF. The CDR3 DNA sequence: TGTGCCAGCAGCTTAGCTCAGGGATACGAGCAGTACTTC. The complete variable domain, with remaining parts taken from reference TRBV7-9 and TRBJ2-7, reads DTGVSQNPRHKITKRGQNVTFRCDPISEHNRLYWYRQTLGQGPEFLTYFQNEAQLEKSRLLSDRFSAERPKGSFSTLEIQRTEQGDSAMYLCASSLAQGYEQYFGPGTRLTVT.

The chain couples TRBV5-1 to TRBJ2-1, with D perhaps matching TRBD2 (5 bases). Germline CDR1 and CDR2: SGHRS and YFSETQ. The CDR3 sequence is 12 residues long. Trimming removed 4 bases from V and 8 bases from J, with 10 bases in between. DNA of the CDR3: TGCGCCAGCAGCCTCACTAGTTATGAGCAGTTCTTC. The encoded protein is CASSLTSYEQFF.

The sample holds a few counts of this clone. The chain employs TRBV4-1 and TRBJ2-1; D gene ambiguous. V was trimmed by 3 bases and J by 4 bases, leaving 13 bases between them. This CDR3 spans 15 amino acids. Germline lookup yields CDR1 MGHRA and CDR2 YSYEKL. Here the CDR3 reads CASSHPARSYNEQFF. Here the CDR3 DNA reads TGCGCCAGCAGCCATCCGGCGCGGTCATACAATGAGCAGTTCTTC.

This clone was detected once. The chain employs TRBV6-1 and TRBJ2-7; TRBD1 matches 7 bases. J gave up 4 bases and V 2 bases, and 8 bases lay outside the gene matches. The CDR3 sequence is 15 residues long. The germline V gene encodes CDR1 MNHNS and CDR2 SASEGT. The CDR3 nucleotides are TGTGCCAGCAGTGAACGAGGGGGCCTGGCGTACGAGCAGTACTTC. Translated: CASSERGGLAYEQYF.

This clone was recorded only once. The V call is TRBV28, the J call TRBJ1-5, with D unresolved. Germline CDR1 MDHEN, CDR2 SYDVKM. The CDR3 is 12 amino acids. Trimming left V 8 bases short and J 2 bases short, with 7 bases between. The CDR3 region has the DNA TGTGCCAGCGGGAGGGGCAATCAGCCCCAGCATTTT. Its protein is CASGRGNQPQHF.

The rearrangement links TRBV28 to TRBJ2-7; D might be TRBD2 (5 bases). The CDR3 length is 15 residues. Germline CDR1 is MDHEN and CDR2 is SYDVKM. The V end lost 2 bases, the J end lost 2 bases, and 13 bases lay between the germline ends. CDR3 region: CASSLGGLPTYEQYF. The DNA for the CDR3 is TGTGCCAGCAGTTTAGGTGGACTTCCGACCTACGAGCAGTACTTC.

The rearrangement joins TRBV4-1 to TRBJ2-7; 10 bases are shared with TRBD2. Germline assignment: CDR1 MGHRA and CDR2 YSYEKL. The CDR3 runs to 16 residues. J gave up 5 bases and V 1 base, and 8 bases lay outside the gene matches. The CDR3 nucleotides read TGCGCCAGCAGCCAAGGGACAGCGGGAGGGCCCCACGAGCAGTACTTC. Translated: CASSQGTAGGPHEQYF.

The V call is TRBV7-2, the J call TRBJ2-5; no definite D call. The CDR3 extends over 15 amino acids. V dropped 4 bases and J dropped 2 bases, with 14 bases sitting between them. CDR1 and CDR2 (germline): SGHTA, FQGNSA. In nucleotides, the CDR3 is TGTGCCAGCAGCTACGATAACGGTCGACAAGAGACCCAGTACTTC. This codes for CASSYDNGRQETQYF.

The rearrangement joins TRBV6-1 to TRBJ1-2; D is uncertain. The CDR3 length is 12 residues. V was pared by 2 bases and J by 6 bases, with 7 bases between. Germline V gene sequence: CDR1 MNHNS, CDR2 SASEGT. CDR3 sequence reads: CASSERRDGYTF. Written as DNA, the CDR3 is TGTGCCAGCAGTGAAAGGAGAGATGGCTACACCTTC.

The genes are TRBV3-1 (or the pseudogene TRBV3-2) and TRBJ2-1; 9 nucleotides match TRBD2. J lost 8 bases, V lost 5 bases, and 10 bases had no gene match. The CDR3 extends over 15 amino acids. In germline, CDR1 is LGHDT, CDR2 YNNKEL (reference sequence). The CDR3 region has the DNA TGTGCCAGCAGCAGAAATATAGCGGGAGACCATGAGCAGTTCTTC. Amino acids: CASSRNIAGDHEQFF.